One sample yielded the 3 T cell receptor beta chains listed below, sequenced in a study of control samples from healthy donors and cancer patients. Only in-frame clones appear in the TCRdb table, and some are missing; sequencing was by immunoSEQ multiplex PCR. The sample has tens of thousands of clones; approximately 91% are singletons. Sequencing was carried out using PBMCs. The receptors stem from a man aged 50-59 years with lung cancer.

This chain links TRBV28 with TRBJ1-5; D might be TRBD1 (6 bases). The germline V gene encodes CDR1 MDHEN and CDR2 SYDVKM. This CDR3 has 14 amino acids. V was trimmed by 3 bases and J by 5 bases, leaving 11 bases between them. CDR3 bases: TGTGCCAGCAGTTTGTTTGGGGGCTATCAGCCCCAGCATTTT. Translation gives CASSLFGGYQPQHF.

The chain links TRBV6-5 to TRBJ1-1; 7 nucleotides align to TRBD1. CDR1 and CDR2 from the germline V gene are MNHEY and SVGAGI. The CDR3 has 12 residues. V lost 8 bases and J lost 7; bases outside the gene matches: 7. In DNA, the CDR3 is TGTGCCAGCCAAAGGGGGCCGTTTGAAGCTTTCTTT. Its translation is CASQRGPFEAFF.

The genes are TRBV11-2 and TRBJ1-1; no definite D call. From germline, CDR1 is SGHAT and CDR2 FQNNGV. CDR3 length: 12 amino acids. V shed 4 bases and J shed 3 bases, with 6 bases lying between them. CDR3 sequence (DNA): TGTGCCAGCAGCTACGACGACACTGAAGCTTTCTTT. Amino acids: CASSYDDTEAFF.